The 7 T cell receptor beta chains given below trace back to one sample, sequenced in a study of beta chain features in type 1 diabetes (dated by TCRdb to the late 2010s). Library preparation used the immunoSEQ multiplex PCR assay. The entire isolated RNA was reverse transcribed using the High Capacity cDNA Reverse Transcription Kit, and thus expressed TCRB transcripts were sequenced. Imported from immuneACCESS, the table was reduced by TCRdb to in-frame sequences with V and J called. These copies leave out some clones; in studies compared against another copy, an unresolved V gene accounts for under half, and the cause of the remainder is not known. Counted in this sample were hundreds of thousands of clones; roughly 15% of them appeared once. 6.7% of the sample goes to the ten largest clones. Sequencing input: central memory CD4+ T cells from blood. The receptors shown here come from a man aged 30 to 45 in good health.

This clone was seen more than once but under ten times. The CDR3 bases are TGTGCCAGCAGGCCCCCCGGGACGCGAAATGAAAAACTGTTTTTT. Its protein product is CASRPPGTRNEKLFF. The chain couples TRBV6-5 to TRBJ1-4; a weak D match, TRBD1 (5 bases). The germline V gene has CDR1 MNHEY and CDR2 SVGAGI. The CDR3 spans 15 residues. V was cut by 6 bases and J by 5 bases, with 16 bases left in between.

This clone appeared a few times. This chain links TRBV7-3 with TRBJ2-2; D gene ambiguous. The CDR3 contains 14 residues. Per germline, CDR1 SGHTA and CDR2 FQGTGA. V was trimmed by 1 base and J by 3 bases, leaving 6 bases between them. CDR3 sequence reads: CASSLNSYTGELFF. The CDR3 DNA follows: TGTGCCAGCAGCTTAAATAGTTACACCGGGGAGCTGTTTTTT.

This clone was observed a handful of times. The CDR3 nucleotides are TGTGCCAGCTCCTCCCCGACGAGGCAGGGGAACACCGGGGAGCTGTTTTTT. Amino acid sequence: CASSSPTRQGNTGELFF. The rearrangement joins TRBV18 to TRBJ2-2; weak D call: TRBD1 (5 bases). Trimming left V 6 bases short and J 1 base short, with 18 bases between. Germline values: CDR1 KGHSH, CDR2 LQKENI. The CDR3 is 17 residues long.

This chain uses TRBV19 with TRBJ1-6; unclear D gene. The germline gives CDR1 LNHDA, CDR2 SQIVND (reference sequence). V was clipped by 7 bases and J by 10 bases, with 17 bases between them. The CDR3 is 14 amino acids. The CDR3: CASKIGNTRSPLHF. CDR3 nucleotides: TGTGCCAGTAAGATTGGGAACACTCGATCACCCCTCCACTTT.

Here the CDR3 reads CASSYSKASGNTQYF. As DNA, the CDR3 is TGTGCCAGCAGTTACTCGAAGGCTAGCGGGAATACGCAGTATTTT. The chain has TRBV6-5 and TRBJ2-3; TRBD2 agrees at 9 bases. CDR1 and CDR2 from the germline V gene are MNHEY and SVGAGI. With V trimmed by 0 bases and J by 7 bases, 5 bases remained unmatched. The length of the CDR3 is 15 residues.

This clone has just a few counts. The chain recombines TRBV11-3 with TRBJ1-3; D is undetermined. Germline V CDR1 and CDR2: SGHNT, YENEEA. Trimming removed 0 bases from V and 0 bases from J, with 6 bases in between. The CDR3 consists of 15 residues. CDR3 region: CASSLEGASGNTIYF. The CDR3 DNA follows: TGTGCCAGCAGCTTAGAAGGAGCCTCTGGAAACACCATATATTTT.

A few counts support this clone. The V call is TRBV29-1, the J call TRBJ2-7; TRBD2 agrees at 7 bases. The ends lost 4 bases at V and 1 base at J; junction bases unmatched: 4. Germline CDR1 SQVTM, CDR2 ANQGSEA. This CDR3 has 13 amino acids. In DNA, the CDR3 is TGCAGCGTTGGAGGAGCGGGGTCCTACGAGCAGTACTTC. Translated: CSVGGAGSYEQYF.